This record looks at one T cell receptor beta chain sequence and its context. The data are from a study of PD-L1 blockade in urothelial cancer. Study context: T cells numbered a median of roughly 150,000 in the blood samples.

The germline CDR1 and CDR2 sequences are SGHAT and FQDESV (reference sequence). Trimming pared 2 bases from V and 8 bases from J, leaving 9 bases between. This CDR3 has 13 residues. The assay was immunoSEQ multiplex PCR, and TCRdb's table has in-frame clones only and misses some. The sample has tens of thousands of clones; approximately 90% are singletons. The time point is: peripheral blood 6 weeks after treatment start. The TCR comes from a man older than 75 with urothelial cancer. Here the sequenced sample was PBMCs, taken around atezolizumab (anti-PD-L1) treatment. J is TRBJ2-2 and V is TRBV11-1, with D unresolved. In DNA, the CDR3 is TGTGCCAGCAGCTTACGCGAACAGGGGGAGCTGTTTTTT. Protein product: CASSLREQGELFF.